The TCR beta chain described here comes from a study of blood T cell repertoires in COVID-19. Study-level information: In each case, the material was cDNA or gDNA derived from T cells, B-cell-depleted T cells, or PBMCs.

Libraries were prepared by immunoSEQ multiplex PCR; TCRdb keeps only in-frame clonotypes and omits some of them. The table shows about 230,000 clones, with 85% to 90% occurring only once. Germline V gives CDR1 KGHDR, CDR2 SFDVKD. This CDR3 contains 15 residues. Trimming took 5 bases from V and 1 from J; bases not matched to a gene: 4. This clonotype was obtained from a man between 45 and 60 years old with COVID-19, enrolled during active disease. Material for sequencing was peripheral blood. The rearrangement joins TRBV24-1 to TRBJ2-3; 8 nucleotides line up with TRBD2. In DNA form, the CDR3 reads TGTGCCACCAGTGCGAGCGGGAGAGGCACAGATACGCAGTATTTT. This codes for CATSASGRGTDTQYF.